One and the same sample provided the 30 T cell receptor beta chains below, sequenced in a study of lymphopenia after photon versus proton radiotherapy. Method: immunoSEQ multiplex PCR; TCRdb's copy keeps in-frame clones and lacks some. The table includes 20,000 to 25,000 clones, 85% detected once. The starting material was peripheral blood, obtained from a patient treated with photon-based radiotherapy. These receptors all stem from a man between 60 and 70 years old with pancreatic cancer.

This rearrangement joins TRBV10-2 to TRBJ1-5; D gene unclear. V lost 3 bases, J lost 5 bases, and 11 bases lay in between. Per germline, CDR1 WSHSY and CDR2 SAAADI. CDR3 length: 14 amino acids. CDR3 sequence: CASSEIQVDQPQHF. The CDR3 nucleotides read TGCGCCAGCAGTGAAATCCAAGTGGATCAGCCCCAGCATTTT.

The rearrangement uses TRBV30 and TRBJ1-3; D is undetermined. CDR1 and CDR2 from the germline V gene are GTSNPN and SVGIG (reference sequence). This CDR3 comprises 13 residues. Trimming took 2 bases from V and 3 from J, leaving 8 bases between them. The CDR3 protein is CAWSLPVGNTIYF. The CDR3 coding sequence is TGTGCCTGGAGTCTACCCGTTGGAAACACCATATATTTT.

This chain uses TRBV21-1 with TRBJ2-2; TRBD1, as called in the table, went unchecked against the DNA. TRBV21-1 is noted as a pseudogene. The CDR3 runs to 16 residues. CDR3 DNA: TGTGCCAGCAGTCCGGGACAGGGAAGGGGCACCGGGGAGCTGTTTTTT. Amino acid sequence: CASSPGQGRGTGELFF.

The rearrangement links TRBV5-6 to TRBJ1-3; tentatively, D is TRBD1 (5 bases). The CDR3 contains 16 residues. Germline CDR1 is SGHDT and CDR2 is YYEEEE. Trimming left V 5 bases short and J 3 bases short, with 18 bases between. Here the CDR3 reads CASSRSGDPYGNTIYF. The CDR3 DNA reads TGTGCCAGCAGTAGGAGTGGGGACCCCTATGGAAACACCATATATTTT.

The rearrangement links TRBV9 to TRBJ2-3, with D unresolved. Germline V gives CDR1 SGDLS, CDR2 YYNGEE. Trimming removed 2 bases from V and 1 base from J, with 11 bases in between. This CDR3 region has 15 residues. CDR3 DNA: TGTGCCAGCAGCGTCCGAGACATCCGCACAGATACGCAGTATTTT. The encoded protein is CASSVRDIRTDTQYF.

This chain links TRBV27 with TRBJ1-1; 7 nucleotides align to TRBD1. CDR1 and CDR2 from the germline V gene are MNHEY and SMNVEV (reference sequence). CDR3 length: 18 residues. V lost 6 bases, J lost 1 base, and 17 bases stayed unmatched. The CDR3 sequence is CASRIKTRDSVSNTEAFF. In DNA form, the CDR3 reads TGTGCCAGCAGGATAAAGACCCGGGACAGCGTTTCGAACACTGAAGCTTTCTTT.

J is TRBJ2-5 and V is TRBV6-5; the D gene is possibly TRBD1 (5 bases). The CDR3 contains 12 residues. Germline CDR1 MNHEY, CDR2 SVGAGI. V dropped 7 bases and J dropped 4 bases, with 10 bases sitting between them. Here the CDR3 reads CASTGNSETQYF. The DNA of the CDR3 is TGTGCCAGCACAGGGAATTCAGAGACCCAGTACTTC.

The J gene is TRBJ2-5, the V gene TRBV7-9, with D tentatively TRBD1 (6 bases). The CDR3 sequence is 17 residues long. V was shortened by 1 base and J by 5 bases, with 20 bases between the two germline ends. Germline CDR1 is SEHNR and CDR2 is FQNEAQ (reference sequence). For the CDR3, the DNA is TGTGCCAGCAGCTTAGGGGCAGGGGATCGGGCGGGCGAGACCCAGTACTTC. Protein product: CASSLGAGDRAGETQYF.

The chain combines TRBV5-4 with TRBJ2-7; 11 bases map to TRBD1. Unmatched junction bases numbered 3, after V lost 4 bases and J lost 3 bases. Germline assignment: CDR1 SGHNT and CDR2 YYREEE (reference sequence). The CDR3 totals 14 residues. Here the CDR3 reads CASSKGQGVYEQYF. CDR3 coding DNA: TGTGCCAGCAGCAAGGGACAGGGGGTCTACGAGCAGTACTTC.

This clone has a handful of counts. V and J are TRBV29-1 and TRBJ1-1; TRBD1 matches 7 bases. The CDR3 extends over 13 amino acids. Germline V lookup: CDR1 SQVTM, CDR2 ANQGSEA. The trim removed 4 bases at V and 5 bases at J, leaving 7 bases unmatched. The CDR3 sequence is CSVVKGARTEAFF. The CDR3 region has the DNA TGCAGCGTTGTAAAGGGGGCGCGGACTGAAGCTTTCTTT.

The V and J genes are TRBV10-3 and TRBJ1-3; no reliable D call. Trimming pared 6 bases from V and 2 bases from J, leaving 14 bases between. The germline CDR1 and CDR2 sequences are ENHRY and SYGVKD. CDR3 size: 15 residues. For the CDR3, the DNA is TGTGCCATCAGCCCCGACCTGATCACTGGAAACACCATATATTTT. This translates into CAISPDLITGNTIYF.

The CDR3 region has the DNA TGTGCCAGTAGTATTAGGGTATTTGGGGCCAACGTCCTGACTTTC. Translation: CASSIRVFGANVLTF. The gene calls are TRBV19 and TRBJ2-6, with D hard to call. V was clipped by 3 bases and J by 3 bases, with 9 bases between them. From germline, CDR1 is LNHDA and CDR2 SQIVND (reference sequence). The CDR3 is 15 residues long.

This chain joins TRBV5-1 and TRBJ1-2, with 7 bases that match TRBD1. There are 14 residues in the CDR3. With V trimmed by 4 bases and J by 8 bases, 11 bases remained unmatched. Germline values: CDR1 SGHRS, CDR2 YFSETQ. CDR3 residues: CASSLGTAIGGYTF. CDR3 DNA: TGCGCCAGCAGCCTTGGGACAGCGATAGGGGGCTACACCTTC.

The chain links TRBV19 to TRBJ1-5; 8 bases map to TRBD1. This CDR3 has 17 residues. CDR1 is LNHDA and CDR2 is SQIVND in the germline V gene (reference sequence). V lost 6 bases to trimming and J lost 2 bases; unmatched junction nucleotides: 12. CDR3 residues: CASRNLQGARGNQPQHF. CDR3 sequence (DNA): TGTGCCAGTAGGAATCTCCAGGGGGCGCGGGGCAATCAGCCCCAGCATTTT.

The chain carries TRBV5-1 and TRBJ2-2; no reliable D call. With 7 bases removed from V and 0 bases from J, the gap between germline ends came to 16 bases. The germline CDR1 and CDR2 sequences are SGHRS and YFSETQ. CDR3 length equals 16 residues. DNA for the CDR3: TGCGCCAGCCGGGTGAGAGTCAACCCGAACACCGGGGAGCTGTTTTTT. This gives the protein CASRVRVNPNTGELFF.

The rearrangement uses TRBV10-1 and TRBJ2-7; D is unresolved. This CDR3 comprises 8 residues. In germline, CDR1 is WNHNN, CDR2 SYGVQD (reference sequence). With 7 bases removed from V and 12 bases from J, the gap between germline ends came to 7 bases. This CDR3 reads CASIGPYF. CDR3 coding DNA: TGCGCCAGCATTGGTCCGTACTTC.

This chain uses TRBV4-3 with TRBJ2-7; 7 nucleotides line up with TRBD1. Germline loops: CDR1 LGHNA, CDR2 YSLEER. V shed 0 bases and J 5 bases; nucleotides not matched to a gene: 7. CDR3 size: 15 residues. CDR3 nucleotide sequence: TGCGCCAGCAGCCAAGACACAGGGGCGGTAAACGAGCAGTACTTC. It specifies CASSQDTGAVNEQYF.

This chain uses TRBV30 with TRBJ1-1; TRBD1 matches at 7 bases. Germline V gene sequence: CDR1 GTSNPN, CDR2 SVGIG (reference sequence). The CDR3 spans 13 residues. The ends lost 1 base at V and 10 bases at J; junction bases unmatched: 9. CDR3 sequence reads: CAWSGLRGRGAFF. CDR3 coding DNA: TGTGCCTGGAGTGGATTAAGGGGGCGGGGAGCTTTCTTT. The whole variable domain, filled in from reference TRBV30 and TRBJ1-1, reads SQTIHQWPATLVQPVGSPLSLECTVEGTSNPNLYWYRQAAGRGLQLLFYSVGIGQISSEVPQNLSASRPQDRQFILSSKKLLLSDSGFYLCAWSGLRGRGAFFGQGTRLTVV.

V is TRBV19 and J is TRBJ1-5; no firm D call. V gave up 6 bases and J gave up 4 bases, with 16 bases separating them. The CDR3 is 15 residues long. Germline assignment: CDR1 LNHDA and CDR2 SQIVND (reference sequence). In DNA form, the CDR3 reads TGTGCCAGTAGATCTCCGGGAGGCTTTAATCAGCCCCAGCATTTT. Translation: CASRSPGGFNQPQHF. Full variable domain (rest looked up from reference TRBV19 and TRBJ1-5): DGGITQSPKYLFRKEGQNVTLSCEQNLNHDAMYWYRQDPGQGLRLIYYSQIVNDFQKGDIAEGYSVSREKKESFPLTVTSAQKNPTAFYLCASRSPGGFNQPQHFGDGTRLSIL.

The CDR3 loop reads CASSLERSTEAFF. The CDR3 region has the DNA TGTGCCAGCAGCTTAGAGCGCAGCACTGAAGCTTTCTTT. This sequence joins TRBV7-8 and TRBJ1-1; no clear D. Trimming removed 1 base at V and 4 bases at J, with 7 bases between. Germline V gives CDR1 SGHVS, CDR2 FQNEAQ. The CDR3 runs to 13 residues.

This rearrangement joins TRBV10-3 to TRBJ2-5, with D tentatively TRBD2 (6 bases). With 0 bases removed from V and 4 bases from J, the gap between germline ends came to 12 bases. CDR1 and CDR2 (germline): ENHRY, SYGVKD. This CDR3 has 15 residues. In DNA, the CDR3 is TGTGCCATCAGTGAGTCCCAGAGGAGGGGAGAGACCCAGTACTTC. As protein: CAISESQRRGETQYF.

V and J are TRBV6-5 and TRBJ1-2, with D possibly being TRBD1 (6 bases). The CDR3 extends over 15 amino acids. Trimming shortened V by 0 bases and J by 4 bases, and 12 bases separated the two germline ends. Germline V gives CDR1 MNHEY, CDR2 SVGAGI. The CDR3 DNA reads TGTGCCAGCAGTTACTCGCGACAGGCTAGCTATGGCTACACCTTC. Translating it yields CASSYSRQASYGYTF.

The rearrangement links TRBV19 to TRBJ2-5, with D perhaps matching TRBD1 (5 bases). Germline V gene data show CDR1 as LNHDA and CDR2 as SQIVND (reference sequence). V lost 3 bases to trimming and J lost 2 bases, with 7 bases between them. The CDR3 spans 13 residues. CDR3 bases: TGTGCCAGTAGTATCACAGGACAAGAGACCCAGTACTTC. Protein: CASSITGQETQYF.

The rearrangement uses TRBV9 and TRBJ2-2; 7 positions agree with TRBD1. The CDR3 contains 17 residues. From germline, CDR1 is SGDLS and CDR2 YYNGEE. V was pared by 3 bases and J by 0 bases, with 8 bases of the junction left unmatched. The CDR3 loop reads CASSEPRGTANTGELFF. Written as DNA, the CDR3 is TGTGCCAGCAGCGAACCCCGAGGGACAGCGAACACCGGGGAGCTGTTTTTT.

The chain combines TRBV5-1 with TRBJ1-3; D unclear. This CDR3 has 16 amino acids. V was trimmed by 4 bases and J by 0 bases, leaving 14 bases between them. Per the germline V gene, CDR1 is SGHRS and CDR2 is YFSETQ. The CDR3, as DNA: TGCGCCAGCAGCCGGGGAGAGGTCAGCTCTGGAAACACCATATATTTT. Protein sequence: CASSRGEVSSGNTIYF.

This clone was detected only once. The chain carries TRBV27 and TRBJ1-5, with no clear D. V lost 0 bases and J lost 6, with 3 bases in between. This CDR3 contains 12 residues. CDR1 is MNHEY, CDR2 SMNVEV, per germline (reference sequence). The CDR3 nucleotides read TGTGCCAGCAGTTTATCGTTTCAGCCCCAGCATTTT. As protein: CASSLSFQPQHF.

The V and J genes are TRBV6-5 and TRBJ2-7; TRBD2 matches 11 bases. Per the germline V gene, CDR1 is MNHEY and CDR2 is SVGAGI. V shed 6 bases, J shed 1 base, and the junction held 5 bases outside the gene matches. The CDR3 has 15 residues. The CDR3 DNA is TGTGCCAGCAGCCTAGCGGGGGGATCTTCCTACGAGCAGTACTTC. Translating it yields CASSLAGGSSYEQYF.

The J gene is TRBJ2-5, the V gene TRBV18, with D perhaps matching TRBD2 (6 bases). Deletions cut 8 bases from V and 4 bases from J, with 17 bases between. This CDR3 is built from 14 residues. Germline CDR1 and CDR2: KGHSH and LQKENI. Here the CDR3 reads CASAGTVRAETQYF. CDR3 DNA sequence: TGTGCCAGCGCGGGGACGGTGCGGGCAGAGACCCAGTACTTC.

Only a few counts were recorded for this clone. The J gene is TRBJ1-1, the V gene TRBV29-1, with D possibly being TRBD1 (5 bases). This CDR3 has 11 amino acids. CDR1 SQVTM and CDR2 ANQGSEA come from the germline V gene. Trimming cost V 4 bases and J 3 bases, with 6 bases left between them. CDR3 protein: CSVVRDTEAFF. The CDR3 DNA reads TGCAGCGTTGTCAGGGACACTGAAGCTTTCTTT.

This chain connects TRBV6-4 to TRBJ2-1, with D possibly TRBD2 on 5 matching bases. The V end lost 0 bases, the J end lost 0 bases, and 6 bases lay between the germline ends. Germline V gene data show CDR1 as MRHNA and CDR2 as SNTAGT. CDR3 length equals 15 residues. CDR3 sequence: CASSDSAGSYNEQFF. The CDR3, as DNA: TGTGCCAGCAGTGACTCCGCGGGCTCCTACAATGAGCAGTTCTTC.